This record looks at one T cell receptor (beta chain) sequence and its context. The method was immunoSEQ multiplex PCR; TCRdb's version includes in-frame clones alone and lacks a portion of them. The table records more than 95,000 clones, roughly 87% of them present only once. The sample belongs to a study of T cell responses to AZD1222 COVID-19 vaccine. The trim removed 5 bases at V and 2 bases at J, leaving 10 bases unmatched. This CDR3 is 16 amino acids long. Germline loops: CDR1 MNHEY, CDR2 SVGEGT. The source was peripheral blood, collected on day 0 of MenACWY control vaccination. J is TRBJ2-7 and V is TRBV6-2 or TRBV6-3; 9 positions agree with TRBD1. The sequence was obtained from an adult in good health. The CDR3 coding sequence is TGTGCCAGCAGTCGTCAGGGACAGGGAGTACCCTACGAGCAGTACTTC. Encoded protein: CASSRQGQGVPYEQYF.